This T cell receptor (beta chain) was profiled in a study of T cells after yellow fever vaccination (dated by TCRdb to the late 2010s). About the full investigation: The SMART-Seq v4 Ultra Low Input RNA kit was used to prepare libraries from fractions with low cell numbers. To follow T-cell clones before and after primary and booster YFV17D yellow fever vaccination, bulk TCR alpha and beta repertoires were sequenced over time. Two healthy male donors, one aged 18 to 30 and one aged 30 to 39 years, were included in the cohort. Blood was collected at multiple timepoints before and after primary and secondary immunization, and bulk PBMC replicates and cell subsets were isolated.

TCR cDNA was synthesized by 5'RACE template switching, through which a universal primer site and unique molecular identifiers were introduced. Priming for cDNA synthesis came from both the TCR alpha and TCR beta constant segments. Libraries were amplified in two PCR steps, with sample barcodes and sequencing adapters added in the second step. Sequencing of libraries was performed on Illumina HiSeq 2500 (2x100 bp) or NovaSeq (2x150 bp). On the authors' methods: MIGEC handled demultiplexing of reads and collapsing into UMI consensus sequences, while MiXCR performed V(D)J alignment. Clonotypes responding to the vaccine were identified with edgeR on replicate PBMC samples, with the criteria of FDR below 0.01 and a log2 fold change above 5 up to day 15. CD4 or CD8 identity was assigned to each bulk clonotype according to whether the clonotype was present at higher abundance in the sequenced CD4 repertoire or the sequenced CD8 repertoire. NS4B-specific clonotypes were defined as those at least 10-fold enriched in dextramer-positive over dextramer-negative fractions; CD4-biased clonotypes were excluded. The public reads were reprocessed in TCRdb via fastp at Q25 and MiXCR, keeping in-frame beta chains. Each entry is one CDR3 protein sequence, shown with its most common DNA and genes. TCRdb, not the authors, supplied the V and J calls. In this sample the table shows 80,000 to 100,000 distinct CDR3 sequences, approximately 8.4% of which occur a single time. Of the sample, around 16% falls within the top ten clones.

Study-wide findings and limitations: Computational filtering was needed because FACS-sorted repertoires could contain abundant contaminating clonotypes from the bulk population. Compared with the primary T-cell response, the secondary T-cell response was weaker but faster, peaking on day 5 rather than day 15. Because the study included only a couple of donors, the extent to which the findings can be generalized is limited. After the booster, most of the clones that had expanded following primary vaccination were detected again (just under 97% of CD4 and around 90% of CD8), which suggests that memory was broadly maintained. A small fraction of clonotypes appeared in both the CD4 and CD8 compartments, likely as a result of convergent recombination.

Based on the germline V gene, the CDR1 and CDR2 sequences are MNHEY and SVGAGI. Spanning cysteine to phenylalanine, the CDR3 consists of 15 amino acids. The entry retains the CDR3 DNA only, 45 bases that are in frame from base 1. Trimming removed 2 bases from V and 1 base from J, leaving 11 bases between the germline ends. This clonotype was counted only a few times. Nothing much larger sits one base from this clone, and base qualities are not available. Taken with the paper, the label for treatment or condition translates to: live attenuated yellow fever vaccine strain. A standard Ficoll-Paque protocol was used to isolate PBMCs from peripheral blood. Epitope-specific CD8 T cells were sorted with a dextramer loaded with the yellow fever NS4B epitope peptide, and anti-CD3 and anti-CD8 staining was applied. TriZol was used to extract RNA from bulk PBMCs, CD4 and CD8 fractions, and dextramer-positive and dextramer-negative fractions.

This specimen consisted of CD8+ T cells not binding an NS4B(214-222) dextramer, sorted from PBMCs, obtained approximately 15 days after the first yellow fever vaccination. Taken with the paper, the label for cell subset or site translates to: NS4B epitope dextramer-negative CD8 T cells. Recombination connected TRBV6-5 to TRBJ1-1; TRBD1 is perhaps the D gene, given 6 matching bases. The TCR comes from a man aged 18 to 29 who received the YFV17D yellow fever vaccine. CDR3 region: CASSYRGTPNTEAFF. The nucleotides read TGTGCCAGCAGTTACAGGGGGACACCGAACACTGAAGCTTTCTTT.